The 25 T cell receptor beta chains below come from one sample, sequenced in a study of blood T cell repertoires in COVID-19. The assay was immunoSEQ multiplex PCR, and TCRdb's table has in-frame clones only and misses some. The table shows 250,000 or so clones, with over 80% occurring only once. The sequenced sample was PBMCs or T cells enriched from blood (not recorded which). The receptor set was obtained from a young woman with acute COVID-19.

The chain's CDR3 is CASSSVTSGPSSGANVLTF. The CDR3 DNA reads TGTGCCAGCAGCTCCGTCACTAGCGGGCCATCCTCTGGGGCCAACGTCCTGACTTTC. The genes are TRBV7-9 and TRBJ2-6; 9 positions agree with TRBD2. The CDR3 totals 19 residues. The germline V gene has CDR1 SEHNR and CDR2 FQNEAQ (reference sequence). The J segment lost 0 bases and the V segment lost 4 bases, leaving 10 bases of the junction unmatched.

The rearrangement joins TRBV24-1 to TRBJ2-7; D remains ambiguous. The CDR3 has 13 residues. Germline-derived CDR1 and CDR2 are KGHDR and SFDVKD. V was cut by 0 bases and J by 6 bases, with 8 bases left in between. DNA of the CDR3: TGTGCCACCAGTGATTTGCACAGCCGCGAGCAGTACTTC. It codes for CATSDLHSREQYF.

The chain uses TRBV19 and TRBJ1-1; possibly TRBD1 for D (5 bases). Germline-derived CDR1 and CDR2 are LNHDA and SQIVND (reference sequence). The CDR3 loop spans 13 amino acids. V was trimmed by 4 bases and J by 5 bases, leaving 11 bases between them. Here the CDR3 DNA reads TGTGCCAGTAGTACGGACGCAGGGACTGAAGCTTTCTTT. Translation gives CASSTDAGTEAFF.

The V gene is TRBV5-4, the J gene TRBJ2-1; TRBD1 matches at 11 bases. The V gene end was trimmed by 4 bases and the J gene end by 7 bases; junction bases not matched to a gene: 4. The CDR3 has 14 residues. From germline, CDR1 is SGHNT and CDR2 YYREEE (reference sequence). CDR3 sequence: CASSQGTGGNEQFF. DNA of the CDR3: TGTGCCAGCAGCCAAGGGACAGGGGGGAATGAGCAGTTCTTC. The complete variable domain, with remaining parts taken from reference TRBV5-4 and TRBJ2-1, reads ETGVTQSPTHLIKTRGQQVTLRCSSQSGHNTVSWYQQALGQGPQFIFQYYREEENGRGNFPPRFSGLQFPNYSSELNVNALELDDSALYLCASSQGTGGNEQFFGPGTRLTVL.

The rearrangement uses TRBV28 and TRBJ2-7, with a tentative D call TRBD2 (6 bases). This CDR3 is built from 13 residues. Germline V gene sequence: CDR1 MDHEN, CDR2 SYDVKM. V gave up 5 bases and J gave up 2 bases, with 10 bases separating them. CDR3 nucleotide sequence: TGTGCCAGCAGTGTAAGACTAGCCTACGAGCAGTACTTC. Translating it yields CASSVRLAYEQYF. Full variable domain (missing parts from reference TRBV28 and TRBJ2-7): DVKVTQSSRYLVKRTGEKVFLECVQDMDHENMFWYRQDPGLGLRLIYFSYDVKMKEKGDIPEGYSVSREKKERFSLILESASTNQTSMYLCASSVRLAYEQYFGPGTRLTVT.

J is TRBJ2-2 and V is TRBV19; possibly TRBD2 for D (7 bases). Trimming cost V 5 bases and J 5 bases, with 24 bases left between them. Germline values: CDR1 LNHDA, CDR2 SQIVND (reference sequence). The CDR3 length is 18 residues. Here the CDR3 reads CASSSTGSGVALTGELFF. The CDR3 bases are TGTGCCAGTAGTTCCACAGGGAGCGGGGTAGCGCTTACCGGGGAGCTGTTTTTT. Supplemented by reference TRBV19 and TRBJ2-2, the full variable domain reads DGGITQSPKYLFRKEGQNVTLSCEQNLNHDAMYWYRQDPGQGLRLIYYSQIVNDFQKGDIAEGYSVSREKKESFPLTVTSAQKNPTAFYLCASSSTGSGVALTGELFFGEGSRLTVL.

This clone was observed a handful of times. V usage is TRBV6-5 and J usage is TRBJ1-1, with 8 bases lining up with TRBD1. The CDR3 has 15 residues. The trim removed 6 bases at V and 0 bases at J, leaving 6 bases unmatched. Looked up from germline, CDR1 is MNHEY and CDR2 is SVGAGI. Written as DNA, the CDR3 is TGTGCCAGCAGATTGACAGGGGAATTGAACACTGAAGCTTTCTTT. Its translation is CASRLTGELNTEAFF.

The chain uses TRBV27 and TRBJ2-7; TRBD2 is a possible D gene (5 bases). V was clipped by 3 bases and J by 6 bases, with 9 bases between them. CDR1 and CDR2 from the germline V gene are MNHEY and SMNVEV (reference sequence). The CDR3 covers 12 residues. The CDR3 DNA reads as TGTGCCAGCAGTTTGGGTCGGGGCGAGCAGTACTTC. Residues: CASSLGRGEQYF.

CDR3 residues: CASSSASRLNTEAFF. In nucleotides, the CDR3 is TGTGCCAGCAGCTCCGCATCTCGGTTGAACACTGAAGCTTTCTTT. V and J are TRBV7-2 and TRBJ1-1; no clear D. The CDR3 runs 15 residues. The germline V gene encodes CDR1 SGHTA and CDR2 FQGNSA. The V end lost 4 bases, the J end lost 0 bases, and 12 bases lay between the germline ends.

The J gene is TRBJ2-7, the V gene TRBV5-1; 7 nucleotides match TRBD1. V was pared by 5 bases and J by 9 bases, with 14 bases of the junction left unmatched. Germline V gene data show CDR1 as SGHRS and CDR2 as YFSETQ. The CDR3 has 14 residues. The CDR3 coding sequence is TGCGCCAGCAGTCCCGGGACAGATTACGTTTGGCAGTACTTC. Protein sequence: CASSPGTDYVWQYF.

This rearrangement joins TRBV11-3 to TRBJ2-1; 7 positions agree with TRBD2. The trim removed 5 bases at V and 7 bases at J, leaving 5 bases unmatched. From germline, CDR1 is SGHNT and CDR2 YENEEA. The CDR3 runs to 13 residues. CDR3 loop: CASSHGLVNEQFF. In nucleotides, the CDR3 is TGTGCCAGCAGCCATGGACTAGTTAATGAGCAGTTCTTC.

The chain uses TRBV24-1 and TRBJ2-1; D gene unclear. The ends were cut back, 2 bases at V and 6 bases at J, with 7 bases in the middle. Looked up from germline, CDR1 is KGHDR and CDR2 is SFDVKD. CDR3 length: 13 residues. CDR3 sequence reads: CATSDSRFNEQFF. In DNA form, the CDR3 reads TGTGCCACCAGTGATTCGCGGTTCAATGAGCAGTTCTTC.

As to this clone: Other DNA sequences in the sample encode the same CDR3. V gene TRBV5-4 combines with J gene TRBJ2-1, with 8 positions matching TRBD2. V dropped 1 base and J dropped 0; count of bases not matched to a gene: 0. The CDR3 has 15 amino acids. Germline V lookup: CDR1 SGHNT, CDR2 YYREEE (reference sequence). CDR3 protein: CASSLSGSSYNEQFF. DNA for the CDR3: TGTGCCAGCAGCTTGAGCGGGAGCTCCTACAATGAGCAGTTCTTC.

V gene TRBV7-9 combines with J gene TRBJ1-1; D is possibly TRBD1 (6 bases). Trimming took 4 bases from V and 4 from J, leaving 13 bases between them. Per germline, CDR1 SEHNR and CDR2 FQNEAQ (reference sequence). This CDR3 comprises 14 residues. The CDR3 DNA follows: TGTGCCAGCAGCTCATCCAAAGGGGGCACTGAAGCTTTCTTT. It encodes CASSSSKGGTEAFF.

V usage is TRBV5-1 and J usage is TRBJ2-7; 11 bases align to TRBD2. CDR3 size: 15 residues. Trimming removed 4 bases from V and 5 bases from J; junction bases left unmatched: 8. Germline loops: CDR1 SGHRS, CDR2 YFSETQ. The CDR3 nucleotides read TGCGCCAGCAGCAGGCTAGCGGGAGGTATCCACGAGCAGTACTTC. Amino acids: CASSRLAGGIHEQYF.

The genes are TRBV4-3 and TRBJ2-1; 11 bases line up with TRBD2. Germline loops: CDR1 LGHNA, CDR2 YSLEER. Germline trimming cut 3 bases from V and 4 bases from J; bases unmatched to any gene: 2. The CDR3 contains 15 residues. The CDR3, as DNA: TGCGCCAGCAGCCACCGACTAGCGGGATACAATGAGCAGTTCTTC. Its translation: CASSHRLAGYNEQFF.

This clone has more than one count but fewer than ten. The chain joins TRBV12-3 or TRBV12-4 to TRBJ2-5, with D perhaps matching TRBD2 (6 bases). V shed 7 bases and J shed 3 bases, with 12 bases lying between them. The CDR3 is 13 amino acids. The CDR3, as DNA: TGTGCCAGCACTCGGGACTCAGAAGAGACCCAGTACTTC. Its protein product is CASTRDSEETQYF.

CDR3 bases: TGTGCCAGCAGCGCAAGACAGGGAATCGAGCAGTACTTC. It encodes CASSARQGIEQYF. The chain joins TRBV5-5 to TRBJ2-7; TRBD1 aligns across 7 bases. CDR3 length: 13 residues. Trimming at V came to 4 bases and at J to 6 bases, leaving 7 bases not matched to a gene. Germline loops: CDR1 SGHKS, CDR2 YYEKEE (reference sequence). Complete variable domain (other parts from reference TRBV5-5 and TRBJ2-7): DAGVTQSPTHLIKTRGQQVTLRCSPISGHKSVSWYQQVLGQGPQFIFQYYEKEERGRGNFPDRFSARQFPNYSSELNVNALLLGDSALYLCASSARQGIEQYFGPGTRLTVT.

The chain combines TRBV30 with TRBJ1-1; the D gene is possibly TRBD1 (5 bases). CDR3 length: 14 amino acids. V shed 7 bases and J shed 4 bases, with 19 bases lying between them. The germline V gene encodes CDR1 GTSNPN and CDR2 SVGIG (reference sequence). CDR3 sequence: CALVRAGVATEAFF. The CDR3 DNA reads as TGTGCCTTGGTCAGGGCTGGGGTTGCCACTGAAGCTTTCTTT.

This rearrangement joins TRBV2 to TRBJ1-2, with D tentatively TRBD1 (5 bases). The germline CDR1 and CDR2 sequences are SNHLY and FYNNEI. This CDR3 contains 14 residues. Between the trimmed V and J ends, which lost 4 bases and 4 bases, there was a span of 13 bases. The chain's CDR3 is CASSGDTGSYGYTF. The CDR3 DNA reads TGTGCCAGCAGTGGTGACACAGGTTCCTATGGCTACACCTTC.

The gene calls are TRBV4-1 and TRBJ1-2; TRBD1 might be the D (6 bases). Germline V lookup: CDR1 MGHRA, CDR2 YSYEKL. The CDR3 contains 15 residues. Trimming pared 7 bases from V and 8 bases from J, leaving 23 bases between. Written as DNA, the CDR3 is TGCGCCAGCACTTCTGTTCTCGGGGGGCGCGACGGCTACACCTTC. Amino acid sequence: CASTSVLGGRDGYTF.

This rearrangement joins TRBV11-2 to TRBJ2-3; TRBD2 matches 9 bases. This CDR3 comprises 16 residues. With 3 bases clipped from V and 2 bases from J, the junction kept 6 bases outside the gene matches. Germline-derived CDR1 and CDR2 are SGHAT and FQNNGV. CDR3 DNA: TGTGCCAGCAGCTTTCAGGGACTAGCAGACACAGATACGCAGTATTTT. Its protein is CASSFQGLADTDTQYF.

As DNA, the CDR3 is TGCAGCGTCGGTAGCGGGGCTTACACAGATACGCAGTATTTT. Protein sequence: CSVGSGAYTDTQYF. The V and J genes are TRBV29-1 and TRBJ2-3; TRBD2 aligns across 8 bases. V shed 6 bases, J shed 2 bases, and the junction held 7 bases outside the gene matches. CDR3 length: 14 residues. Per germline, CDR1 SQVTM and CDR2 ANQGSEA.

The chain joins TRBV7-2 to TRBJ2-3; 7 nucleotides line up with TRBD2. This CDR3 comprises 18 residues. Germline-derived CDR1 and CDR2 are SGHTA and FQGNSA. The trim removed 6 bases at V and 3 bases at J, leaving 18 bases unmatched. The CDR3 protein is CASSLRSGREPRTDTQYF. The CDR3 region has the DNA TGTGCCAGCAGTCTAAGGTCCGGGCGGGAGCCCCGAACAGATACGCAGTATTTT.

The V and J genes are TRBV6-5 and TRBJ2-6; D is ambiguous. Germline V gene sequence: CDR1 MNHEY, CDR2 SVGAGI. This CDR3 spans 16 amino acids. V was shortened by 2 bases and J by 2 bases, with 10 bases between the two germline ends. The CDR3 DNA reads TGTGCCAGCAGTTACGCCGTGGGCGCTGGGGCCAACGTCCTGACTTTC. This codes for CASSYAVGAGANVLTF.